Listed below are T cell receptor beta chains from one sample, sequenced in a study of OX40 agonist ivuxolimab in advanced cancers. Libraries were prepared by immunoSEQ multiplex PCR; TCRdb keeps only in-frame clonotypes and omits some of them. This repertoire shows around 70,000 clones, 88% found once; its top ten account for about 0.9%. This sample comprised CD4+ or CD8+ T cells sorted from blood, obtained in a trial of the OX40 agonist ivuxolimab. The receptor set was obtained from an adult with an advanced solid tumor such as melanoma, head and neck, liver or kidney cancer. The CDR3 runs from the conserved cysteine through the conserved F or W. D genes are given only for firm matches. A row's size may be missing; if present it is once, few, many or a size class.

TRBJ1-1 | TRBV6-5 | . | . | CASIRRGLNTEAFF | TGTGCCAGCATCCGGAGGGGTTTAAACACTGAAGCTTTCTTT
TRBJ2-1 | TRBV19 | . | TRBD2 | CASSIKTSGMMNEQFF | TGTGCCAGTAGTATCAAGACTAGCGGGATGATGAATGAGCAGTTCTTC
TRBJ2-7 | TRBV9 | once | TRBD1 | CASSTRTGNYEQYF | TGTGCCAGCAGCACAAGGACAGGGAACTACGAGCAGTACTTC
TRBJ2-4 | TRBV5-1 | . | TRBD2 | CASSLREGAKNIQYF | TGCGCCAGCAGCTTGCGGGAGGGAGCCAAAAACATTCAGTACTTC
TRBJ1-3 | TRBV9 | . | . | CASSARGPTSGNTIYF | TGTGCCAGCAGCGCCAGGGGACCCACCTCTGGAAACACCATATATTTT
TRBJ2-1 | TRBV5-1 | once | . | CASSSDLRAYNEQFF | TGCGCCAGCAGCTCGGACCTCCGGGCATACAATGAGCAGTTCTTC
TRBJ1-5 | TRBV6-5 | . | TRBD1 | CASRPGQGGWQPQHF | TGTGCCAGCAGGCCGGGACAGGGTGGTTGGCAGCCCCAGCATTTT
TRBJ1-2 | TRBV6-4 | . | TRBD1 | CASSDYNRGLYYGYTF | TGTGCCAGCAGTGATTATAACAGGGGATTATACTATGGCTACACCTTC
TRBJ2-1 | TRBV7-9 | . | . | CAPGTPPEQFF | TGTGCCCCGGGAACGCCGCCCGAGCAGTTCTTC
TRBJ2-6 | TRBV27 | . | TRBD1 | CASTTGTGNSGANVLTF | TGTGCCAGCACTACCGGGACAGGAAACTCTGGGGCCAACGTCCTGACTTTC
TRBJ2-5 | TRBV5-6 | . | . | CASSLAPSVGETQYF | TGTGCCAGCAGCTTGGCCCCCAGCGTAGGAGAGACCCAGTACTTC
TRBJ2-7 | TRBV28 | once | TRBD2 | CASSALPAGVDEQYF | TGTGCCAGCAGTGCCCTTCCAGCGGGAGTTGACGAGCAGTACTTC
TRBJ2-3 | TRBV5-4 | . | . | CASSLGLTADTQYF | TGTGCCAGCAGCTTGGGCCTGACAGCAGATACGCAGTATTTT
TRBJ2-3 | TRBV7-9 | . | . | CASSLGTGTDTQYF | TGTGCCAGCAGCTTGGGGACTGGCACAGATACGCAGTATTTT
TRBJ2-3 | TRBV5-1 | once | TRBD1 | CASQTGRKDTQYF | TGCGCCAGCCAGACAGGGCGGAAAGATACGCAGTATTTT
TRBJ1-3 | TRBV5-6 | . | . | CASSLRGGFLSGNTIYF | TGTGCCAGCAGCTTGAGGGGAGGATTCCTCTCTGGAAACACCATATATTTT
TRBJ2-3 | TRBV5-5 | . | . | CASILQGHRTDTQYF | TGTGCCAGCATCCTACAGGGCCACCGCACAGATACGCAGTATTTT
TRBJ2-2 | TRBV2 | . | . | CASSEGGAGTGELFF | TGTGCCAGCAGTGAAGGAGGGGCGGGAACCGGGGAGCTGTTTTTT
TRBJ2-7 | TRBV7-6 | . | . | CASSSGSQEQYF | TGTGCCAGCAGCTCGGGAAGTCAGGAGCAGTACTTC
TRBJ1-2 | TRBV2 | . | TRBD1 | CASRGTGDYGYTF | TGTGCCAGCAGGGGTACAGGGGACTATGGCTACACCTTC
TRBJ1-4 | TRBV2 | . | TRBD1 | CASSGGQRTEKLFF | TGTGCCAGCAGTGGGGGACAGAGGACTGAAAAACTGTTTTTT
TRBJ1-4 | TRBV5-6 | . | . | CASSLARGRVEFF | TGTGCCAGCAGCTTGGCCCGCGGGAGGGTAGAGTTTTTT
TRBJ2-5 | TRBV5-1 | . | TRBD1 | CASSSSRDRGLQETQYF | TGCGCCAGCAGCTCCAGCCGGGACAGGGGACTCCAAGAGACCCAGTACTTC
TRBJ1-4 | TRBV10-3 | . | . | CATGSGNEKLFF | TGTGCCACCGGGTCGGGAAATGAAAAACTGTTTTTT
TRBJ1-1 | TRBV7-2 | . | TRBD1 | CASSRDRGNTEAFF | TGTGCCAGCAGCCGGGACAGGGGGAACACTGAAGCTTTCTTT
TRBJ2-4 | TRBV18 | . | . | CASSSGKPGSIQYF | TGTGCCAGCTCATCCGGGAAACCGGGGAGCATTCAGTACTTC
TRBJ1-4 | TRBV27 | . | . | CASSFDGQLSNEKLFF | TGTGCCAGCAGTTTCGATGGACAGCTCAGTAATGAAAAACTGTTTTTT
TRBJ2-1 | TRBV28 | . | . | CASSMTRPNEQFF | TGTGCCAGCAGTATGACTCGGCCAAATGAGCAGTTCTTC
TRBJ2-5 | TRBV7-3 | . | . | CASSLIPGETQYF | TGTGCCAGCAGCTTAATACCTGGGGAGACCCAGTACTTC
TRBJ2-5 | TRBV20-1 | . | . | CSANPQETQYF | TGCAGTGCAAATCCACAAGAGACCCAGTACTTC
TRBJ2-6 | TRBV19 | . | . | CASRVFVGTGANVLTF | TGTGCCAGCCGTGTGTTTGTGGGGACTGGGGCCAACGTCCTGACTTTC
TRBJ2-3 | TRBV10-3 | . | TRBD2 | CAISESGRIAGGADTQYF | TGTGCCATCAGTGAGTCTGGTAGGATAGCGGGAGGGGCAGATACGCAGTATTTT
TRBJ2-7 | TRBV5-1 | . | . | CASSPLGRDGGTRYYEQYF | TGCGCCAGCAGCCCCCTGGGCAGGGACGGCGGGACTCGATACTACGAGCAGTACTTC
TRBJ1-6 | TRBV6-1 | . | TRBD1 | CASRTGQGAGSPLHF | TGTGCCAGCAGAACGGGACAGGGGGCCGGTTCACCCCTCCACTTT
TRBJ1-3 | TRBV15 | . | . | CATSLAVFGNTIYF | TGTGCCACCTCTCTCGCAGTTTTTGGAAACACCATATATTTT
TRBJ2-7 | TRBV28 | once | . | CASRLGPPTYEQYF | TGTGCCAGCAGGCTCGGGCCGCCAACCTACGAGCAGTACTTC
TRBJ2-3 | TRBV23-1 | . | . | CASSLLGPDTQYF | TGCGCCAGCAGCCTACTAGGTCCAGATACGCAGTATTTT
TRBJ2-1 | TRBV7-9 | once | . | CASSPRKLNNEQFF | TGTGCCAGCAGCCCCAGGAAGCTTAACAATGAGCAGTTCTTC